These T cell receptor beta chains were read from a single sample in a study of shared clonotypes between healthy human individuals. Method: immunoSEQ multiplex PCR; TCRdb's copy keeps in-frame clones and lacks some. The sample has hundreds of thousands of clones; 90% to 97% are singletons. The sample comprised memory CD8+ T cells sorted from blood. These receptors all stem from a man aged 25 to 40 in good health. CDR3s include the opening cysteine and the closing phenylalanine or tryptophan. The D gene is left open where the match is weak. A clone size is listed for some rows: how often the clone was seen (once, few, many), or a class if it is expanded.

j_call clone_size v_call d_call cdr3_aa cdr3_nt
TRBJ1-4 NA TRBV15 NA CATSRDGGALVF TGTGCCACCAGCAGAGATGGCGGAGCTTTGGTTTTT
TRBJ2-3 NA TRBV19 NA CASSIRVAPHTQYF TGTGCCAGTAGTATCAGGGTAGCACCACATACGCAGTATTTT
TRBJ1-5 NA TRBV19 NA CASSMGNQPQHF TGTGCCAGTAGTATGGGAAATCAGCCCCAGCATTTT
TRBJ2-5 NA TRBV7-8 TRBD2 CASSLGTSAQKTQYF TGTGCCAGCAGCTTGGGGACTAGCGCCCAGAAGACCCAGTACTTC
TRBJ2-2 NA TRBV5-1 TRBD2 CASSLFVTGTSGIPGELFF TGCGCCAGCAGCTTGTTCGTTACCGGGACTAGCGGGATTCCCGGGGAGCTGTTTTTT
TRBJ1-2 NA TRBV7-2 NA CASSLVYSYYGYTF TGTGCCAGCAGCTTAGTGTACAGCTACTATGGCTACACCTTC
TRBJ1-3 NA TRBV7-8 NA CASSLQGTGNTIYF TGTGCCAGCAGCTTACAGGGGACTGGAAACACCATATATTTT
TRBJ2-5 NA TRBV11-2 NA CASSLWSGQETQYF TGTGCCAGCAGCTTGTGGAGTGGCCAAGAGACCCAGTACTTC
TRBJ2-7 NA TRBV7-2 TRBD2 CASSLELAGAYEQYF TGTGCCAGCAGCTTAGAGCTAGCGGGAGCCTACGAGCAGTACTTC
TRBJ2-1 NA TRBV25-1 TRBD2 CASSPGLARFEQFF TGTGCCAGCAGCCCGGGACTAGCTAGATTTGAGCAGTTCTTC
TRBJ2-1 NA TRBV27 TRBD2 CASSLGTRVSEQFF TGTGCCAGCAGTTTAGGGACTAGGGTCAGCGAGCAGTTCTTC
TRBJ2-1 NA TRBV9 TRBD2 CASSVVAGYYNEQFF TGTGCCAGCAGCGTAGTAGCGGGGTATTACAATGAGCAGTTCTTC
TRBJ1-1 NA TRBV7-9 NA CASSLQAGMNTEAFF TGTGCCAGCAGCTTACAGGCAGGGATGAACACTGAAGCTTTCTTT
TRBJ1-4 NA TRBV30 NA CAWSLTRRGATNEKLFF TGTGCCTGGAGTTTAACCCGCCGGGGGGCAACTAATGAAAAACTGTTTTTT
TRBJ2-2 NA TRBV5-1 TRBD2 CASSPGTSGYTGELFF TGCGCCAGCAGTCCTGGGACTAGCGGGTACACCGGGGAGCTGTTTTTT
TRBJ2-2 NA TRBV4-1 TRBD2 CASSAGGLTGELFF TGCGCCAGCAGCGCGGGGGGGCTCACCGGGGAGCTGTTTTTT
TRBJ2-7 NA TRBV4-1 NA CASSQGGVLGYEQYF TGCGCCAGCAGCCAAGGGGGGGTTCTCGGCTACGAGCAGTACTTC
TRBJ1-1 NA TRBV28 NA CASSLIRTVLNTEAFF TGTGCCAGCAGTTTAATTAGGACAGTATTGAACACTGAAGCTTTCTTT
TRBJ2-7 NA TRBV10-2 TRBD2 CASSGTRPYEQYF TGCGCCAGCAGCGGGACTAGACCCTACGAGCAGTACTTC
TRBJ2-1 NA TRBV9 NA CASSVDWTDDVVNEQFF TGTGCCAGCAGCGTAGATTGGACGGATGACGTGGTGAATGAGCAGTTCTTC
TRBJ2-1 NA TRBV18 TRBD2 CASSPPILAGGKQFF TGTGCCAGCTCACCACCGATACTAGCGGGAGGAAAGCAGTTCTTC
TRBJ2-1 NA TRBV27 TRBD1 CASSLGRGSYNEQFF TGTGCCAGCAGTTTGGGCAGGGGGTCCTACAATGAGCAGTTCTTC
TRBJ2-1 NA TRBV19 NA CASSGRDWYNEQFF TGTGCCAGTAGTGGCCGGGACTGGTACAATGAGCAGTTCTTC
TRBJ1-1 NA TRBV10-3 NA CAISESGGAGTEAFF TGTGCCATCAGTGAGTCGGGGGGGGCTGGCACTGAAGCTTTCTTT
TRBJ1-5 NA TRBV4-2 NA CASSQYTGRGNQPQHF TGTGCCAGCAGCCAATACACAGGTAGGGGCAATCAGCCCCAGCATTTT
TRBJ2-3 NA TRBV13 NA CASTKAEDTQYF TGTGCCAGCACCAAAGCGGAAGATACGCAGTATTTT
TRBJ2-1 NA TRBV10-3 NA CAITTRVSSSYNEQFF TGTGCCATCACCACTCGCGTGAGTAGCTCCTACAATGAGCAGTTCTTC
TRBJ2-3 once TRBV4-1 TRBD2 CASSLTPGLAGEEDTQYF TGCGCCAGCAGCCTCACCCCGGGACTAGCGGGAGAGGAAGATACGCAGTATTTT
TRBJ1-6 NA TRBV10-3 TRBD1 CAISESGTGHNSPLHF TGTGCCATCAGTGAGTCGGGGACAGGGCATAATTCACCCCTCCACTTT
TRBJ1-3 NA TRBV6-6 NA CASSQPMTSGNTIYF TGTGCCAGCAGCCAGCCAATGACCTCTGGAAACACCATATATTTT
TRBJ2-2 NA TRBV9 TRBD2 CASSTRGLAGGGTGELFF TGTGCCAGCAGCACCCGAGGGCTAGCGGGAGGGGGAACCGGGGAGCTGTTTTTT
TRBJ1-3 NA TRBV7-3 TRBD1 CASSLTGDGSGNTIYF TGTGCCAGCAGCTTGACAGGGGACGGCTCTGGAAACACCATATATTTT
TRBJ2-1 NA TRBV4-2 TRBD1 CASSGTRRRQGGYNEQFF TGTGCCAGCAGCGGAACCCGGAGAAGACAGGGGGGTTACAATGAGCAGTTCTTC
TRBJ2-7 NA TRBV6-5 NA CAKGGEQYF TGTGCCAAGGGGGGGGAGCAGTACTTC
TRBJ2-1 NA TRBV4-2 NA CASSQALGEFYNEQFF TGTGCCAGCAGCCAAGCTTTGGGGGAATTTTACAATGAGCAGTTCTTC
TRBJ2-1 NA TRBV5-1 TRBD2 CASSLGREVTYNEQFF TGCGCCAGCAGCTTGGGGCGGGAGGTAACCTACAATGAGCAGTTCTTC
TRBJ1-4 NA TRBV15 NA CATSRNTPTNEKLFF TGTGCCACCAGCAGGAACACCCCAACTAATGAAAAACTGTTTTTT
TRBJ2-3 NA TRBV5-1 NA CASSPVAHTDTQYF TGCGCCAGCAGCCCCGTCGCTCACACAGATACGCAGTATTTT
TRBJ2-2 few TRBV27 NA CASSLDLTGTGELFF TGTGCCAGCAGTTTAGACCTTACAGGGACCGGGGAGCTGTTTTTT
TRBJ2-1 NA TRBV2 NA CASAYASSYNEQFF TGTGCCAGCGCCTACGCTAGCTCCTACAATGAGCAGTTCTTC
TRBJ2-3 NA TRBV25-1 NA CASSEWGDTQYF TGTGCCAGCAGTGAATGGGGGGATACGCAGTATTTT
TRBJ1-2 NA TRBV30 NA CAWRTKVWGYTF TGTGCCTGGAGAACCAAAGTTTGGGGCTACACCTTC
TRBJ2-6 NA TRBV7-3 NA CASSLTASGANVLTF TGTGCCAGCAGCTTAACAGCGTCTGGGGCCAACGTCCTGACTTTC
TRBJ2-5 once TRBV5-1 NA CASSLSGETQYF TGCGCCAGCAGCTTGAGCGGAGAGACCCAGTACTTC
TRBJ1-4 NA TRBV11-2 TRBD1 CASSLRRTGTTEKLFF TGTGCCAGCAGCTTGAGGCGGACAGGGACGACTGAAAAACTGTTTTTT
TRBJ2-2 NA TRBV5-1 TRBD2 CASSLAGVETGELFF TGCGCCAGCAGTTTAGCGGGAGTGGAGACCGGGGAGCTGTTTTTT